This T cell receptor beta chain derives from a study of shared clonotypes between healthy human individuals. This clone was picked up one time. The CDR3 is made up of 12 amino acids. The V end lost 4 bases, the J end lost 3 bases, and 6 bases lay between the germline ends. Germline loops: CDR1 SGHRS, CDR2 YFSETQ. Only in-frame clones appear in the TCRdb table, and some are missing; sequencing was by immunoSEQ multiplex PCR. The data show some 240,000 clones, 60% to 80% seen once. Donors included only healthy HIV-negative adults lacking recent acute infections or vaccinations. What was sequenced was memory CD4+ T cells sorted from blood. Subset denoted: CD45RA-negative fraction. The gene calls are TRBV5-1 and TRBJ2-3; no clear D. The TCR was taken from a young man in good health. CDR3 sequence: CASSPETDTQYF. The CDR3 nucleotides read TGCGCCAGCAGCCCGGAAACAGATACGCAGTATTTT.